The text below deals with one TCR beta chain. Other DNA sequences of this sample code for an identical CDR3. Treatment specified: some 19 received Ad26.COV2.S at low or high dose, single or two shots; about 5 received placebo; per-sample allocation not given. Material that was analyzed had been drawn on day 63 after the first vaccine or placebo injection. These data belong to a study of Ad26.COV2.S vaccination and SARS-CoV-2 variants. V lost 1 base, J lost 4 bases, and 7 bases lay in between. Germline V gene data show CDR1 as SEHNR and CDR2 as FQNEAQ (reference sequence). The CDR3 runs to 13 residues. Assay used: immunoSEQ multiplex PCR; TCRdb lists only in-frame clones, some missing. Of roughly 320,000 clones in the sample, around four fifths were seen once.

The sample consisted of peripheral blood, taken in a trial of Ad26.COV2.S vaccine versus placebo. This clonotype originated in a person aged 18 to 59 who received the Ad26.COV2.S COVID-19 vaccine or a placebo. The gene calls are TRBV7-9 and TRBJ1-2; D unresolved. The DNA of the CDR3 is TGTGCCAGCAGCTTAGGGGTAGGCTATGGCTACACCTTC. Translating it yields CASSLGVGYGYTF.